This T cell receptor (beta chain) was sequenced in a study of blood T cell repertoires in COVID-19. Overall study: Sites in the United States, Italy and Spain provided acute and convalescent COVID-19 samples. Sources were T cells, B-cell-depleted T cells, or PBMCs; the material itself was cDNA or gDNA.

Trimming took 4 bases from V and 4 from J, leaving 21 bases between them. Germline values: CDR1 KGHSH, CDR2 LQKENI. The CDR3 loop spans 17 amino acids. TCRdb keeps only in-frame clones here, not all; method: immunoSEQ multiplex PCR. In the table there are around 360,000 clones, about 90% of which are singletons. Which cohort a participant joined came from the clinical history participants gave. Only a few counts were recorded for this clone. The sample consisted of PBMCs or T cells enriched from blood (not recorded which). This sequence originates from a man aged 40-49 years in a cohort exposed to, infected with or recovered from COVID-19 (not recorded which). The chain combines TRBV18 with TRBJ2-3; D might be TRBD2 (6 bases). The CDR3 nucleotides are TGTGCCAGCTCACTCCTTCAACTAGGCGGGGTATCAGATACGCAGTATTTT. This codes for CASSLLQLGGVSDTQYF.